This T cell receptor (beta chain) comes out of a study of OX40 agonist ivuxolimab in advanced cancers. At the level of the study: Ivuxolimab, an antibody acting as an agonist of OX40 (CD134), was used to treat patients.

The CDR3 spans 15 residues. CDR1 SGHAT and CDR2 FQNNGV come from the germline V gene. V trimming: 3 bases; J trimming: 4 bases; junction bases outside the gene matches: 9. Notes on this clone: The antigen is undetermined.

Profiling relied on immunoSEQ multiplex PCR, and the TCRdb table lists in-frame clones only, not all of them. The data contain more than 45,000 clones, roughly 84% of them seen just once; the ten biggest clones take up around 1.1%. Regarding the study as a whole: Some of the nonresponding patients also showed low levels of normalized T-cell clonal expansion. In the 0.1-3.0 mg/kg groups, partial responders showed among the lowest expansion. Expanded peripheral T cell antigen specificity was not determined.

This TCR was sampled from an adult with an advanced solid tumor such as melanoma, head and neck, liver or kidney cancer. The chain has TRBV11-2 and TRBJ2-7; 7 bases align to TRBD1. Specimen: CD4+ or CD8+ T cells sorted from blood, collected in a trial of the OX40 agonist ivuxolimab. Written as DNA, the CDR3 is TGTGCCAGCAGCTTGCTGGACAGGTTTGGTTACGAGCAGTACTTC. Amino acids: CASSLLDRFGYEQYF.